This is a list of T cell receptor beta chains from one sample in a study of shared clonotypes between healthy human individuals. Profiling relied on immunoSEQ multiplex PCR, and the TCRdb table lists in-frame clones only, not all of them. The table shows around 940,000 clones, with approximately 80% occurring only once. Source material: memory CD4+ T cells sorted from blood. The receptors stem from a man aged 18 to 30 in good health. The conserved cysteine and the conserved F or W are not part of the CDR3 here. Fields, in order: J gene, V gene, CDR3 protein.

TRBJ1-1 | TRBV30 | AWDRDRGHAF
TRBJ2-7 | TRBV5-1 | ASSQTNYEQY
TRBJ2-7 | TRBV7-2 | ASSLAGTSGNEQY
TRBJ1-4 | TRBV5-1 | ASSLVPTTNEKLF
TRBJ2-1 | TRBV7-9 | ASSGATGGSSYNEQF
TRBJ1-4 | TRBV28 | ASSDIDRVNEKLF
TRBJ2-1 | TRBV7-2 | ASSASGSSYNEQF
TRBJ2-7 | TRBV5-1 | ASRTAGSHEQY
TRBJ2-7 | TRBV27 | ATSGDRAYEQY
TRBJ2-2 | TRBV12-5 | ASGLNPSGRASGLPTGELF
TRBJ2-7 | TRBV6-1 | ASSGGPLSYEQY
TRBJ2-5 | TRBV5-6 | ASSLGGAAETQY
TRBJ1-6 | TRBV6-1 | ASSEEGLGSPLH
TRBJ1-1 | TRBV28 | ASSFGQRNTEAF
TRBJ2-2 | TRBV4-1 | ASSPQGALDTGELF
TRBJ1-2 | TRBV28 | ASSLGGLVNYGYT
TRBJ2-7 | TRBV7-8 | ASSLFYTSSYEQY
TRBJ1-1 | TRBV2 | ATRIGPGGTEAF
TRBJ1-1 | TRBV19 | ASSTQGLLNTEAF
TRBJ1-4 | TRBV30 | AWSVRGKEKLF